A selection of T cell receptor beta chains follows, all from one sample in a study of response to subunit inactivated influenza vaccine. TCRdb re-derived calls from the RT-PCR reads in MiXCR, one entry per CDR3 protein. The sample contains some 200,000 distinct CDR3 sequences, around 12% of which appear only once. These data also formed part of another study, on T cells expressing NK-cell markers.

The input for sequencing was CD8+ T cells sorted from PBMCs, taken approximately 12 days after vaccination. Every receptor here comes from a man between 50 and 59 years old who received an inactivated influenza vaccine. CDR3s include the opening cysteine and the closing phenylalanine or tryptophan. A D gene is named only where the DNA matches it firmly. Where a row states a size, it is once, few, many or the class of an expanded clone; other rows omit it.

V	J	size	D	DNA	CDR3
TRBV28	TRBJ2-3	few	-	TGTGCCAGCAGTTTCGTTAGCACGAGAGATACGCAGTATTTT	CASSFVSTRDTQYF
TRBV7-9	TRBJ2-7	many	TRBD2	TGTGCCAGCAGCCCTAGCGGGAGATCCTACGAGCAGTACTTC	CASSPSGRSYEQYF
TRBV15	TRBJ2-7	-	TRBD2	TGTGCCACCAGCCGCGAGGGACTAGCGGGAGGGGTCGAGCAGTACTTC	CATSREGLAGGVEQYF
TRBV7-8	TRBJ1-6	few	-	TGTGCCAGCAGCTCGGTGTTCTCCTATAATTCACCCCTCCACTTT	CASSSVFSYNSPLHF
TRBV6-1	TRBJ2-7	many	TRBD2	TGTGCCAGCAGTGGGACTAGCGGGGGCTACTCCTACGAGCAGTACTTC	CASSGTSGGYSYEQYF
TRBV7-9	TRBJ2-5	-	-	TGTGCCAGCAGCTTTCCTACGGTACAAGAGACCCAGTACTTC	CASSFPTVQETQYF
TRBV7-9	TRBJ2-2	-	-	TGTGCCAGCAGCTTCCTGGTGAGGGGCACCGGGGAGCTGTTTTTT	CASSFLVRGTGELFF
TRBV6-5	TRBJ2-1	few	-	TGTGCCAGCAGGTACTCTCCGCGACTATACAATGAGCAGTTCTTC	CASRYSPRLYNEQFF
TRBV27	TRBJ2-7	few	TRBD2	TGTGCCAGCAACCTAGCGGGAACCTACGAGCAGTACTTC	CASNLAGTYEQYF
TRBV4-3	TRBJ2-7	few	TRBD2	TGCGCCAGCAGCCCCAGACTAGCCGAGACCTACGAGCAGTACTTC	CASSPRLAETYEQYF
TRBV20-1	TRBJ2-1	-	-	TGCAGTGCTAGATGGGCCGGGGAGCAGTTCTTC	CSARWAGEQFF
TRBV12-3/TRBV12-4	TRBJ2-2	-	TRBD2	TGTGCCAGCAGTTTAGGCGGGAGAGGTTTCACCGGGGAGCTGTTTTTT	CASSLGGRGFTGELFF
TRBV7-9	TRBJ2-7	-	TRBD2	TGTGCCAGCAGACGGGGGGGGCTAGGGGACGAGCAGTACTTC	CASRRGGLGDEQYF
TRBV3-1	TRBJ2-7	few	-	TGTGCCAGCAGCCAAGTAAACAACCCCTACGAGCAGTACTTC	CASSQVNNPYEQYF
TRBV20-1	TRBJ2-7	-	-	TGCAGTGCTAGTTTAAGAGGACTTGCTCCCTACGAGCAGTACTTC	CSASLRGLAPYEQYF
TRBV4-3	TRBJ2-1	few	-	TGCGCCAGCAGCCAAGAAGACAGTACCTACAATGAGCAGTTCTTC	CASSQEDSTYNEQFF
TRBV20-1	TRBJ2-7	few	-	TGCAGTGCCGAAGGGGGCGGGGTTTCGCGGATAAGCTCCTACGAGCAGTACTTC	CSAEGGGVSRISSYEQYF
TRBV12-3/TRBV12-4	TRBJ2-3	many	TRBD1	TGTGCCAGCAGTCCCCGGGACAGGGAATCAACAGATACGCAGTATTTT	CASSPRDRESTDTQYF
TRBV12-3/TRBV12-4	TRBJ1-2	few	-	TGTGCCAGCAGTCGGGACACGGCCTATGGCTACACCTTC	CASSRDTAYGYTF
TRBV14	TRBJ2-1	many	-	TGTGCCAGCAGCCAAAGCTCCAGGGAAGGCAATGAGCAGTTCTTC	CASSQSSREGNEQFF
TRBV10-3	TRBJ2-7	few	TRBD2	TGTGCCATCAGTGACCCCTCGACTAGCGGCGAGCAGTACTTC	CAISDPSTSGEQYF
TRBV30	TRBJ2-7	few	-	TGTGCCTGTTCGGGACTGACCTACGAGCAGTACTTC	CACSGLTYEQYF
TRBV27	TRBJ2-7	-	TRBD2	TGTGCCAGTCGGCGGGGGGGGGTGGTCTACGAGCAGTACTTC	CASRRGGVVYEQYF
TRBV19	TRBJ2-3	-	TRBD2	TGTGCCAGTAGTATGCGGCGGGGGGGCCTGACAGATACGCAGTATTTT	CASSMRRGGLTDTQYF
TRBV20-1	TRBJ2-1	few	TRBD1	TGCAGTGCTAGAGATCTGGGACAGGCCCACAATGAGCAGTTCTTC	CSARDLGQAHNEQFF
TRBV11-3	TRBJ2-1	few	-	TGTGCCAGCAGCTTAGATACGGCTAGGTACAATGAGCAGTTCTTC	CASSLDTARYNEQFF
TRBV15	TRBJ1-2	many	-	TGTGCCACCAGCCAGGGGACTAACTATGGCTACACCTTC	CATSQGTNYGYTF
TRBV6-1	TRBJ2-7	few	TRBD1	TGTGCCAGCAGTCCGTCGACAGGGAACCCCGAGCAGTACTTC	CASSPSTGNPEQYF
TRBV29-1	TRBJ2-3	-	TRBD1	TGCAGCGTTTACGCCACGGGACAGGGCTTCAGCACAGATACGCAGTATTTT	CSVYATGQGFSTDTQYF
TRBV6-5	TRBJ2-1	few	-	TGTGCCAGCAGTTATTGGGGTTTCGATGAGCAGTTCTTC	CASSYWGFDEQFF
TRBV25-1	TRBJ1-1	few	-	TGTGCCAGCAGTGAATTTGGAGGGCCGCTTGAAGCTTTCTTT	CASSEFGGPLEAFF
TRBV11-2	TRBJ1-6	-	TRBD1	TGTGCCAGCAGCCGGGGACAGGGAGGTTCACCCCTCCACTTT	CASSRGQGGSPLHF
TRBV7-8	TRBJ2-1	many	TRBD2	TGTGCCAGCAGCTCCTTGGGACTAGCGGGGGTGGGGAATGAGCAGTTCTTC	CASSSLGLAGVGNEQFF
TRBV4-3	TRBJ1-4	few	TRBD1	TGCGCCAGCAGCCAAGAACAGGGGATTAATGAAAAACTGTTTTTT	CASSQEQGINEKLFF
TRBV5-8	TRBJ2-7	-	-	TGTGCCAGCAGCTTTATCCGGGACACCGAGGGAGAGCAGTACTTC	CASSFIRDTEGEQYF